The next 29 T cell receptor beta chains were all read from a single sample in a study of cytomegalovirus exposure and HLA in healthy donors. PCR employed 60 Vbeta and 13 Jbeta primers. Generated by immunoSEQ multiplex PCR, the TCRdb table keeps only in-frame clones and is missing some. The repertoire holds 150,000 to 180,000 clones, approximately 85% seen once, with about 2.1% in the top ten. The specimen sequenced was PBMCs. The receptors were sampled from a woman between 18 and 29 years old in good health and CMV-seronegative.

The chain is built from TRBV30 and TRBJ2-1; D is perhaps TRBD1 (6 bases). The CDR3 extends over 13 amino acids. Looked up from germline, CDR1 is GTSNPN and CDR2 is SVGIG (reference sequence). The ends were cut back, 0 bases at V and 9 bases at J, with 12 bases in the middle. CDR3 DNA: TGTGCCTGGAGTGTAAGCCGCAGGGGTGAGCAGTTCTTC. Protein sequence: CAWSVSRRGEQFF.

The CDR3 spells CASSLAGVAGGPGEQFF. CDR3 sequence (DNA): TGTGCCAGCAGCTTGGCCGGGGTAGCGGGAGGGCCGGGTGAGCAGTTCTTC. The chain couples TRBV5-5 to TRBJ2-1, with 11 nucleotides matching TRBD2. The V gene end was trimmed by 0 bases and the J gene end by 9 bases; junction bases not matched to a gene: 11. CDR1 is SGHKS, CDR2 YYEKEE, per germline (reference sequence). This CDR3 is 17 amino acids long.

CDR3 in amino acids: CASSQGQAPGNTIYF. CDR3 bases: TGTGCCAGCAGCCAGGGACAGGCCCCTGGAAACACCATATATTTT. The V gene is TRBV14, the J gene TRBJ1-3; 8 bases agree with TRBD1. CDR1 is SGHDN, CDR2 FVKESK, per germline. V lost 3 bases, J lost 2 bases, and 3 bases stayed unmatched. This CDR3 contains 15 residues. The complete variable domain, with remaining parts taken from reference TRBV14 and TRBJ1-3, reads EAGVTQFPSHSVIEKGQTVTLRCDPISGHDNLYWYRRVMGKEIKFLLHFVKESKQDESGMPNNRFLAERTGGTYSTLKVQPAELEDSGVYFCASSQGQAPGNTIYFGEGSWLTVV.

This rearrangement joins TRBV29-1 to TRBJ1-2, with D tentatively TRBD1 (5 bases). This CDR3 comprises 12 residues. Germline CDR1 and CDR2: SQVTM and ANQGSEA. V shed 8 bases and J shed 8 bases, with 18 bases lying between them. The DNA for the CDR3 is TGCAGCTCGACCGCGGGGCTGGAAGGCTACACCTTC. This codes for CSSTAGLEGYTF. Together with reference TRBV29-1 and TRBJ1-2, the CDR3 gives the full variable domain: SAVISQKPSRDICQRGTSLTIQCQVDSQVTMMFWYRQQPGQSLTLIATANQGSEATYESGFVIDKFPISRPNLTFSTLTVSNMSPEDSSIYLCSSTAGLEGYTFGSGTRLTVV.

In DNA form, the CDR3 reads TGTGCCTGGAACAGGGGGGGCTATGGCTACACCTTC. Its protein product is CAWNRGGYGYTF. The chain carries TRBV30 and TRBJ1-2; 8 bases agree with TRBD1. Germline assignment: CDR1 GTSNPN and CDR2 SVGIG (reference sequence). This CDR3 has 12 amino acids. The ends lost 4 bases at V and 4 bases at J; junction bases unmatched: 2.

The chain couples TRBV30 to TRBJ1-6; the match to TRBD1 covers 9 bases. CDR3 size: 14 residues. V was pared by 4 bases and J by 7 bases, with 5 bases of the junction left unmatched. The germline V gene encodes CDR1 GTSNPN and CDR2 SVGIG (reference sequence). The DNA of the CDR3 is TGTGCCTGGACGGGGACAGGGAAGAATTCACCCCTCCACTTT. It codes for CAWTGTGKNSPLHF. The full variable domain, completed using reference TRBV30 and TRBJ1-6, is SQTIHQWPATLVQPVGSPLSLECTVEGTSNPNLYWYRQAAGRGLQLLFYSVGIGQISSEVPQNLSASRPQDRQFILSSKKLLLSDSGFYLCAWTGTGKNSPLHFGNGTRLTVT.

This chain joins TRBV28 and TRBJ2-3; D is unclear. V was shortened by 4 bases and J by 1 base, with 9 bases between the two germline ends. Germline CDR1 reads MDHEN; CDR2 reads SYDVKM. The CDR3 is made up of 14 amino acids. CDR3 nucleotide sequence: TGTGCCAGCAGTTCTCCGTCCGGCACAGATACGCAGTATTTT. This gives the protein CASSSPSGTDTQYF.

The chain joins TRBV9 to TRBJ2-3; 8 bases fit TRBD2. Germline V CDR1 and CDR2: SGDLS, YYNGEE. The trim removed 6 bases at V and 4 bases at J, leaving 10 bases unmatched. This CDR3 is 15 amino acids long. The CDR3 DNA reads TGTGCCAGCACCCCTCGGGGGGGCTGGGCAGATACGCAGTATTTT. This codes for CASTPRGGWADTQYF.

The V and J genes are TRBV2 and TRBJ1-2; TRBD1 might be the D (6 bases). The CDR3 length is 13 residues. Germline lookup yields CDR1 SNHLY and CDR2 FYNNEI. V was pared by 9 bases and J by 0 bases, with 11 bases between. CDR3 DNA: TGTGCCAGTGGTACAGGGCCTAACTATGGCTACACCTTC. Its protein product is CASGTGPNYGYTF.

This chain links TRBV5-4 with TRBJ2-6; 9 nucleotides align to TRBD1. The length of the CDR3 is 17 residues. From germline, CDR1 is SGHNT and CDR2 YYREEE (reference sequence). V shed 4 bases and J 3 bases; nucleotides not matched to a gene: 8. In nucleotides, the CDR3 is TGTGCCAGCAGCGTGGGGACAGGGAATTTTGGGGCCAACGTCCTGACTTTC. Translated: CASSVGTGNFGANVLTF.

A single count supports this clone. CDR3 region: CASRAQGVYNEQFF. The CDR3 coding sequence is TGTGCCAGCAGAGCACAGGGGGTCTACAATGAGCAGTTCTTC. The chain employs TRBV28 and TRBJ2-1; 8 nucleotides align to TRBD1. The CDR3 contains 14 residues. CDR1 MDHEN and CDR2 SYDVKM come from the germline V gene. The junction had 4 bases not matched to a gene; V was cut back by 6 bases and J by 3 bases.

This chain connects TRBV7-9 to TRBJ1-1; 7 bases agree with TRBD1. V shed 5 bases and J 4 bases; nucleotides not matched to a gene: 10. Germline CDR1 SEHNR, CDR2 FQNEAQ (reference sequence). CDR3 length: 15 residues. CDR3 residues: CASSDLRQGATEAFF. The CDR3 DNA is TGTGCCAGCAGCGATTTGAGACAGGGTGCCACTGAAGCTTTCTTT.

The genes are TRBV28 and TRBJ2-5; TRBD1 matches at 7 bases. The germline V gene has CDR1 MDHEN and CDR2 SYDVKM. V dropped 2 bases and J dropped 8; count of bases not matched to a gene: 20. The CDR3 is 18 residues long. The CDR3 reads CASSLRLGQRGGRRTQYF. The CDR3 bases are TGTGCCAGCAGTTTAAGGTTGGGACAGAGAGGTGGGCGAAGAACCCAGTACTTC.

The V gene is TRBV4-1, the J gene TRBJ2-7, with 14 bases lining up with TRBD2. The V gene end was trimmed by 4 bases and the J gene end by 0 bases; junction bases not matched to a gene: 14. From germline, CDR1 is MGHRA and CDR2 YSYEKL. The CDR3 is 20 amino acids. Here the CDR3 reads CASSRLHTGTSGSDSYEQYF. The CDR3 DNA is TGCGCCAGCAGCCGCCTACACACCGGGACTAGCGGGAGTGACTCCTACGAGCAGTACTTC.

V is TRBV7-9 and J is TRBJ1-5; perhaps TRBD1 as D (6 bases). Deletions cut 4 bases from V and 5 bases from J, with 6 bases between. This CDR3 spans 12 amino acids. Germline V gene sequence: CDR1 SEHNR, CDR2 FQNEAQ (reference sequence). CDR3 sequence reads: CASSYRDQPQHF. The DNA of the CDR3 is TGTGCCAGCAGCTACAGGGATCAGCCCCAGCATTTT.

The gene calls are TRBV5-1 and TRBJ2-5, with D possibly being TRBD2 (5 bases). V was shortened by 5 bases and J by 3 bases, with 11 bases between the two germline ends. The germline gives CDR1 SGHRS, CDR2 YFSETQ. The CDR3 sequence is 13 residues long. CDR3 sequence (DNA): TGCGCCAGCAGTGGCCCCGGGGAAGAGACCCAGTACTTC. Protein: CASSGPGEETQYF.

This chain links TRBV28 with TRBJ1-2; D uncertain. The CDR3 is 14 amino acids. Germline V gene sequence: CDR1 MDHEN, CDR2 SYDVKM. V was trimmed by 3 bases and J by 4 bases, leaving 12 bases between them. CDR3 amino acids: CASSFPESSYGYTF. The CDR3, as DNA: TGTGCCAGCAGTTTCCCGGAGAGCTCCTATGGCTACACCTTC.

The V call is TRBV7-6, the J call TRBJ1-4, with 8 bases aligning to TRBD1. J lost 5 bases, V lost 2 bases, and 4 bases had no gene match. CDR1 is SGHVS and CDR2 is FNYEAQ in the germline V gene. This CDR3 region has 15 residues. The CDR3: CASSLMTGANEKLFF. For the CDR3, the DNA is TGTGCCAGCAGCTTAATGACAGGGGCGAATGAAAAACTGTTTTTT.

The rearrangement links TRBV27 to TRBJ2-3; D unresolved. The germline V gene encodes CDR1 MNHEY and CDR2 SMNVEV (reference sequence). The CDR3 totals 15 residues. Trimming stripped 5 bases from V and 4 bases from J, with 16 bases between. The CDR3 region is CASSPLLRPPDTQYF. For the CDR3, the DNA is TGTGCCAGCAGTCCACTATTGAGGCCCCCAGATACGCAGTATTTT.

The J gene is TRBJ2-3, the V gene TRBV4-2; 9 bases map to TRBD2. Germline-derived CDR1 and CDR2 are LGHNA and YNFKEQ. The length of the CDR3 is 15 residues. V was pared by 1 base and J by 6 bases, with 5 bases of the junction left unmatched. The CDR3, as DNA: TGTGCCAGCAGCCAAGGGGCTAGCGGGGAGGATACGCAGTATTTT. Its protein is CASSQGASGEDTQYF.

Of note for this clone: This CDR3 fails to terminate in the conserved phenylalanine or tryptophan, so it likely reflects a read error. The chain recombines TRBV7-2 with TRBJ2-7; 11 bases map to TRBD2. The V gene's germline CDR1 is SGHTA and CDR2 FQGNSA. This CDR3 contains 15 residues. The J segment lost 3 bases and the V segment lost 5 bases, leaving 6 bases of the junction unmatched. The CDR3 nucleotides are TGTGCCAGCAGCCCCACTAGCGGGGGCCTCTACGAGCAGTACCTC. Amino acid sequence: CASSPTSGGLYEQYL.

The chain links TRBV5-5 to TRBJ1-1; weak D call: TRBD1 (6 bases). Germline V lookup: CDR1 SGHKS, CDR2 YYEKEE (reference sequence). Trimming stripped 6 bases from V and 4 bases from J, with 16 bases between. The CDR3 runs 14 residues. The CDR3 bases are TGTGCCAGCACCATCGCAGGGGACCGCACTGAAGCTTTCTTT. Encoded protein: CASTIAGDRTEAFF.

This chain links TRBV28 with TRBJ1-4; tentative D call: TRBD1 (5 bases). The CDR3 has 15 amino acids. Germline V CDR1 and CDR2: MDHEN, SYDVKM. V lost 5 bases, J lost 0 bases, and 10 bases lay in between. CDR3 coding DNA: TGTGCCAGCAGTCCCGCAGGGTCAACTAATGAAAAACTGTTTTTT. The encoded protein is CASSPAGSTNEKLFF.

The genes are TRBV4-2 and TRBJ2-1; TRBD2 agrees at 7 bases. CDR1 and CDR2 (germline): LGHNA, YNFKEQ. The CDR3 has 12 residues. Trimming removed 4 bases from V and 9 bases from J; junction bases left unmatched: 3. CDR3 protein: CASSRKRGEQFF. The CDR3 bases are TGTGCCAGCAGCCGCAAGCGGGGTGAGCAGTTCTTC.

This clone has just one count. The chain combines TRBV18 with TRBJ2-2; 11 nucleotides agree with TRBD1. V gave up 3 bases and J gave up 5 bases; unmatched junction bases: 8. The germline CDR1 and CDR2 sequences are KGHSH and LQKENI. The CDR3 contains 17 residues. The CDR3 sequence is CASSPPGQGVKTGELFF. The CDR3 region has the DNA TGTGCCAGCTCACCTCCGGGACAGGGGGTGAAAACCGGGGAGCTGTTTTTT.

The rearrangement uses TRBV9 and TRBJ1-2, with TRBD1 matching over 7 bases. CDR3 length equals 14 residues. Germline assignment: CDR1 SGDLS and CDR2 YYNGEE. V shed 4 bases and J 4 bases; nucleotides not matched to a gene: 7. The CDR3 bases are TGTGCCAGCAGCCCGACCGGGACAGCCTATGGCTACACCTTC. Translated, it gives CASSPTGTAYGYTF.

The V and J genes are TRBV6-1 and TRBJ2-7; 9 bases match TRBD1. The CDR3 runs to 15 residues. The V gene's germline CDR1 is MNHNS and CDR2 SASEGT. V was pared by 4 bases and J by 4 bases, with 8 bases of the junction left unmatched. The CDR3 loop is CASSGLGTGFYEQYF. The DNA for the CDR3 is TGTGCCAGCAGTGGGCTCGGGACAGGGTTTTACGAGCAGTACTTC.

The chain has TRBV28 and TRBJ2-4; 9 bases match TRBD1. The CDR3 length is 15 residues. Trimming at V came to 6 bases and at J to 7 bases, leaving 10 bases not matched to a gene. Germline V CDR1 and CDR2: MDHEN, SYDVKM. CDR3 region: CASRGTGTGMNIQYF. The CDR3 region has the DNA TGTGCCAGCAGGGGAACCGGGACAGGGATGAACATTCAGTACTTC.

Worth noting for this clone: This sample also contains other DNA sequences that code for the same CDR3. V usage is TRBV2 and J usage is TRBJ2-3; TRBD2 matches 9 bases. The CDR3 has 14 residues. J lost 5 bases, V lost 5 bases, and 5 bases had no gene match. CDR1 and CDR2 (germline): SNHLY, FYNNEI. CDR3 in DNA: TGTGCCAGCAGTCCTAGCGGGGTTGGAGATACGCAGTATTTT. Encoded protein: CASSPSGVGDTQYF.